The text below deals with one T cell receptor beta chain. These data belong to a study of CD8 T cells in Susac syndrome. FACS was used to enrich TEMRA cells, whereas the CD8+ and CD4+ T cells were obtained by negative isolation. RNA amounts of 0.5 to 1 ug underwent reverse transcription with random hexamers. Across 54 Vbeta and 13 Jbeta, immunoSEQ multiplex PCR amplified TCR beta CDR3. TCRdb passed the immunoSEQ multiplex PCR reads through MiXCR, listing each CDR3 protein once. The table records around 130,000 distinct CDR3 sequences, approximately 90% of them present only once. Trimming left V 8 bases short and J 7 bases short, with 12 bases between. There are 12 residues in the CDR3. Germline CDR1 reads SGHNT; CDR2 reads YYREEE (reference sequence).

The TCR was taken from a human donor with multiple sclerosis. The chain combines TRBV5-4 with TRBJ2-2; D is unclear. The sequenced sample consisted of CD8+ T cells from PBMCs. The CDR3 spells CASSREIGELFF. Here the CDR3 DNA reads TGTGCCAGTTCTAGAGAGATCGGGGAGCTGTTTTTT.